Each of the 27 T cell receptor beta chains below was sequenced from the same sample in a study of graft-versus-host responses after intestinal transplantation. This table comes from immunoSEQ multiplex PCR, and its TCRdb copy is limited to in-frame clones, with some not included. The sample holds some 90,000 clones, roughly 80% seen once. Their specific antigens are unknown. The sample consisted of unstimulated CD4+ T cells sorted from spleen or lymph node cells, taken before intestinal transplant. The receptors were sampled from a human donor who received an intestinal transplant.

V is TRBV15 and J is TRBJ2-5, with D unclear. Trimming took 5 bases from V and 2 from J, leaving 3 bases between them. The CDR3 contains 11 residues. The germline CDR1 and CDR2 sequences are LNHNV and YYDKDF (reference sequence). The CDR3 bases are TGTGCCACCAGCTTACAAGAGACCCAGTACTTC. Translated, it gives CATSLQETQYF.

The chain combines TRBV14 with TRBJ2-3, with TRBD1 as a possible D gene (6 bases). This CDR3 region has 16 residues. V was clipped by 3 bases and J by 0 bases, with 13 bases between them. Germline V gene lookup returns CDR1 SGHDN and CDR2 FVKESK. The CDR3 sequence is CASSHGQSPSTDTQYF. The CDR3, as DNA: TGTGCCAGCAGCCACGGACAGAGTCCTAGCACAGATACGCAGTATTTT.

The chain links TRBV11-2 to TRBJ2-2; D gene uncertain. CDR1 is SGHAT, CDR2 FQNNGV, per germline. CDR3 size: 14 residues. V was clipped by 3 bases and J by 2 bases, with 7 bases between them. CDR3 loop: CASSLTLNTGELFF. The CDR3 DNA sequence: TGTGCCAGCAGCTTGACTTTAAACACCGGGGAGCTGTTTTTT.

CDR3: CASSSTSSTWNEQFF. DNA of the CDR3: TGTGCCAGCAGCTCGACTAGCTCAACGTGGAATGAGCAGTTCTTC. The rearrangement joins TRBV7-6 to TRBJ2-1, with 7 bases fitting TRBD2. Germline values: CDR1 SGHVS, CDR2 FNYEAQ. The CDR3 spans 15 residues. Unmatched junction bases numbered 10, after V lost 4 bases and J lost 7 bases.

The chain has TRBV6-5 and TRBJ2-3, with TRBD1 matching 8 bases. The CDR3 contains 14 residues. CDR1 is MNHEY, CDR2 SVGAGI, per germline. V shed 6 bases and J 1 base; nucleotides not matched to a gene: 3. The CDR3 bases are TGTGCCAGCAGGGGGACAGGAGGCACAGATACGCAGTATTTT. Translated: CASRGTGGTDTQYF.

The table lists this clone with a few counts. The rearrangement uses TRBV5-1 and TRBJ1-3; 7 positions agree with TRBD1. J gave up 8 bases and V 5 bases, and 7 bases lay outside the gene matches. Germline loops: CDR1 SGHRS, CDR2 YFSETQ. The CDR3 runs to 13 residues. Here the CDR3 reads CASSLTGRDTIYF. The CDR3 bases are TGCGCCAGCAGTCTGACAGGGAGAGACACCATATATTTT.

The V call is TRBV5-1, the J call TRBJ1-2, with D possibly TRBD1 on 5 matching bases. CDR1 and CDR2 from the germline V gene are SGHRS and YFSETQ. Trimming removed 0 bases from V and 8 bases from J, with 11 bases in between. The CDR3 length is 13 residues. The CDR3 here is CASSLGAGVGYTF. As DNA, the CDR3 is TGCGCCAGCAGCTTGGGGGCGGGGGTCGGCTACACCTTC.

The J gene is TRBJ2-7, the V gene TRBV7-3; possible D gene TRBD1, 6 bases. V shed 5 bases and J shed 11 bases, with 25 bases lying between them. This CDR3 spans 15 amino acids. Germline values: CDR1 SGHTA, CDR2 FQGTGA. CDR3 DNA: TGTGCCAGCAGCCTCCAAGGGGGAAAGGGCCAAAGAGAGTACTTC. This gives the protein CASSLQGGKGQREYF. The full variable domain, in which reference TRBV7-3 and TRBJ2-7 provide the parts outside the CDR3, is GAGVSQTPSNKVTEKGKYVELRCDPISGHTALYWYRQSLGQGPEFLIYFQGTGAADDSGLPNDRFFAVRPEGSVSTLKIQRTERGDSAVYLCASSLQGGKGQREYFGPGTRLTVT.

The sample holds one count of this clone. The gene calls are TRBV7-6 and TRBJ1-2; D ambiguous. V shed 5 bases and J shed 4 bases, with 11 bases lying between them. This CDR3 spans 13 amino acids. Germline CDR1 reads SGHVS; CDR2 reads FNYEAQ. The CDR3 DNA follows: TGTGCCAGCAGCCCCCCGGGTACCTATGGCTACACCTTC. This encodes CASSPPGTYGYTF.

This clone was observed a single time. V usage is TRBV28 and J usage is TRBJ1-1; D remains ambiguous. V was pared by 5 bases and J by 4 bases, with 17 bases between. CDR3 length: 15 residues. Germline-derived CDR1 and CDR2 are MDHEN and SYDVKM. The CDR3 reads CASSLLIGGPTEAFF. CDR3 in DNA: TGTGCCAGCAGTCTACTCATTGGAGGGCCCACTGAAGCTTTCTTT.

The chain recombines TRBV6-1 with TRBJ2-7; TRBD1 matches at 7 bases. The CDR3 covers 14 residues. V was clipped by 5 bases and J by 5 bases; unmatched bases: 9. The germline V gene encodes CDR1 MNHNS and CDR2 SASEGT. The chain's CDR3 is CASSFETGIHEQYF. The CDR3 bases are TGTGCCAGCAGTTTTGAGACAGGGATCCACGAGCAGTACTTC.

This clone was seen only a few times. The gene calls are TRBV6-6 and TRBJ2-2; weak D call: TRBD1 (5 bases). Looked up from germline, CDR1 is MNHNY and CDR2 is SVGAGI (reference sequence). The CDR3 spans 13 residues. Trimming cost V 6 bases and J 6 bases, with 11 bases left between them. CDR3: CASSSPGPGELFF. The CDR3, as DNA: TGTGCCAGCAGCTCACCAGGGCCCGGGGAGCTGTTTTTT.

The chain uses TRBV30 and TRBJ1-2; no reliable D call. This CDR3 has 12 residues. The germline V gene encodes CDR1 GTSNPN and CDR2 SVGIG (reference sequence). V was shortened by 1 base and J by 8 bases, with 11 bases between the two germline ends. CDR3 residues: CAWSATARGYTF. CDR3 DNA sequence: TGTGCCTGGAGTGCGACTGCACGGGGCTACACCTTC. Full variable domain (outside the CDR3, taken from reference TRBV30 and TRBJ1-2): SQTIHQWPATLVQPVGSPLSLECTVEGTSNPNLYWYRQAAGRGLQLLFYSVGIGQISSEVPQNLSASRPQDRQFILSSKKLLLSDSGFYLCAWSATARGYTFGSGTRLTVV.

The chain's CDR3 is CASSLPQGDYGYTF. In DNA form, the CDR3 reads TGTGCCAGCAGTTTACCCCAGGGCGACTATGGCTACACCTTC. The chain has TRBV28 and TRBJ1-2; D is possibly TRBD1 (5 bases). Germline V lookup: CDR1 MDHEN, CDR2 SYDVKM. V lost 2 bases, J lost 3 bases, and 10 bases lay in between. The CDR3 runs to 14 residues.

This sequence joins TRBV5-6 and TRBJ1-5; 10 positions match TRBD1. V was pared by 2 bases and J by 10 bases, with 6 bases of the junction left unmatched. This CDR3 comprises 14 residues. Germline V gives CDR1 SGHDT, CDR2 YYEEEE. The CDR3 loop reads CASSFGQGGVPQHF. The CDR3 bases are TGTGCCAGCAGCTTCGGACAGGGGGGGGTCCCCCAGCATTTT.

This chain connects TRBV19 to TRBJ2-5; TRBD2 matches at 13 bases. Germline CDR1 and CDR2: LNHDA and SQIVND (reference sequence). The CDR3 runs to 17 residues. V dropped 4 bases and J dropped 4; count of bases not matched to a gene: 9. CDR3 loop: CASSTPGTSGMGETQYF. In nucleotides, the CDR3 is TGTGCCAGTAGTACCCCCGGGACTAGCGGGATGGGAGAGACCCAGTACTTC.

The genes are TRBV10-2 and TRBJ2-3; 8 bases fit TRBD2. Germline trimming cut 6 bases from V and 1 base from J; bases unmatched to any gene: 3. The germline gives CDR1 WSHSY, CDR2 SAAADI. The length of the CDR3 is 14 residues. The CDR3 protein is CASRAGGGTDTQYF. CDR3 DNA sequence: TGCGCCAGCAGGGCGGGGGGAGGCACAGATACGCAGTATTTT.

The V and J genes are TRBV11-2 and TRBJ2-2, with 11 bases lining up with TRBD1. V dropped 5 bases and J dropped 7; count of bases not matched to a gene: 12. CDR1 is SGHAT and CDR2 is FQNNGV in the germline V gene. The CDR3 has 17 amino acids. The CDR3 loop is CASSPSPDRGLVGELFF. DNA of the CDR3: TGTGCCAGCAGCCCTTCCCCGGACAGGGGGCTGGTCGGGGAGCTGTTTTTT.

The genes are TRBV19 and TRBJ2-5; D may be TRBD2 (6 bases). The germline V and J ends were trimmed by 7 bases and 1 base, with 16 bases remaining between them. The CDR3 is made up of 15 amino acids. The germline CDR1 and CDR2 sequences are LNHDA and SQIVND (reference sequence). This CDR3 is CASNRGRGTQETQYF. The CDR3 region has the DNA TGTGCCAGTAATAGAGGTCGGGGGACCCAAGAGACCCAGTACTTC. The full variable domain, in which reference TRBV19 and TRBJ2-5 provide the parts outside the CDR3, is DGGITQSPKYLFRKEGQNVTLSCEQNLNHDAMYWYRQDPGQGLRLIYYSQIVNDFQKGDIAEGYSVSREKKESFPLTVTSAQKNPTAFYLCASNRGRGTQETQYFGPGTRLLVL.

This clone was recorded a few times. The chain carries TRBV6-6 and TRBJ1-2, with D unresolved. Germline V gene sequence: CDR1 MNHNY, CDR2 SVGAGI (reference sequence). Trimming took off 6 bases at V and 8 bases at J, with 7 bases between the two ends. There are 10 residues in the CDR3. The CDR3 coding sequence is TGTGCCAGCAGAACAACAGGCTACACCTTC. Translating it yields CASRTTGYTF.

The chain couples TRBV28 to TRBJ2-7; 8 positions match TRBD1. CDR1 is MDHEN, CDR2 SYDVKM, per germline. Losses at the gene ends were 2 bases for V and 0 bases for J; bases not matched to a gene: 3. The CDR3 extends over 15 amino acids. In nucleotides, the CDR3 is TGTGCCAGCAGTTTAGGCGGGACAGGCTCCTACGAGCAGTACTTC. Its translation: CASSLGGTGSYEQYF.

This sequence joins TRBV7-9 and TRBJ2-2; 12 nucleotides match TRBD1. Germline V gives CDR1 SEHNR, CDR2 FQNEAQ (reference sequence). The CDR3 is made up of 16 amino acids. V lost 4 bases and J lost 8; bases outside the gene matches: 8. CDR3 DNA sequence: TGTGCCAGCAGCTCCACCGGGACAGGGGGCTTGGGGGAGCTGTTTTTT. It codes for CASSSTGTGGLGELFF.

This chain connects TRBV5-6 to TRBJ1-1; D perhaps matches TRBD1 (5 bases). Looked up from germline, CDR1 is SGHDT and CDR2 is YYEEEE. Trimming pared 7 bases from V and 7 bases from J, leaving 17 bases between. The CDR3 sequence is 13 residues long. CDR3 in amino acids: CASGPGGTYEAFF. The DNA for the CDR3 is TGTGCCAGCGGCCCGGGCGGGACGTATGAAGCTTTCTTT. Complete variable domain (other parts from reference TRBV5-6 and TRBJ1-1): DAGVTQSPTHLIKTRGQQVTLRCSPKSGHDTVSWYQQALGQGPQFIFQYYEEEERQRGNFPDRFSGHQFPNYSSELNVNALLLGDSALYLCASGPGGTYEAFFGQGTRLTVV.

This clone appeared a single time. V and J are TRBV4-1 and TRBJ2-1; TRBD2 matches at 11 bases. CDR1 is MGHRA, CDR2 YSYEKL, per germline. The CDR3 is 19 amino acids. The ends lost 2 bases at V and 7 bases at J; junction bases unmatched: 16. CDR3 residues: CASSQTPWLAGGAGNEQFF. Written as DNA, the CDR3 is TGCGCCAGCAGCCAAACCCCGTGGCTAGCGGGAGGAGCTGGAAATGAGCAGTTCTTC.

The V gene is TRBV5-1, the J gene TRBJ2-5, with a tentative D call TRBD2 (7 bases). The germline V and J ends were trimmed by 4 bases and 5 bases, with 15 bases remaining between them. This CDR3 contains 14 residues. Germline V CDR1 and CDR2: SGHRS, YFSETQ. Written as DNA, the CDR3 is TGCGCCAGCAGCGAGGGCAGGGGAGGGGAGACCCAGTACTTC. It is translated as CASSEGRGGETQYF.

This sequence joins TRBV29-1 and TRBJ2-1; TRBD1 aligns across 11 bases. Germline V gives CDR1 SQVTM, CDR2 ANQGSEA. The CDR3 totals 15 residues. After removal of 5 bases from V and 6 bases from J, the junction contained 9 bases not matched to a gene. As DNA, the CDR3 is TGCAGCGTTCTCCGCCCGGGACAGGGGGGCAATGAGCAGTTCTTC. Amino acids: CSVLRPGQGGNEQFF.

This chain joins TRBV7-3 and TRBJ2-7, with TRBD2 matching over 10 bases. J lost 6 bases, V lost 0 bases, and 2 bases had no gene match. Germline V lookup: CDR1 SGHTA, CDR2 FQGTGA. This CDR3 spans 14 amino acids. The CDR3 loop reads CASSLTGLASEQYF. The CDR3 bases are TGTGCCAGCAGCTTAACGGGACTAGCGTCCGAGCAGTACTTC.